This T cell receptor beta chain was found in a study of CD8 T cells in Susac syndrome. Per the germline V gene, CDR1 is SQVTM and CDR2 is ANQGSEA. J was trimmed by 2 bases and V by 3 bases; bases with no gene match: 6. The CDR3 loop spans 15 amino acids. The RNA input was about 0.5 to 1 ug, and it was reverse transcribed with random hexamers. immunoSEQ multiplex PCR amplified TCR beta CDR3 across 54 Vbeta, 13 Jbeta. MiXCR, applied by TCRdb to the immunoSEQ multiplex PCR reads, yields one record per CDR3 protein. The table has about 180,000 distinct CDR3 sequences, roughly 94% seen once. V is TRBV29-1 and J is TRBJ2-4; 8 bases are shared with TRBD1. The sample comprised CD4+ T cells from PBMCs. The sequence was obtained from a human donor with Susac syndrome. The CDR3 protein is CSVEGDRKTKNIQYF. CDR3 DNA: TGCAGCGTTGAGGGGGACAGGAAAACCAAAAACATTCAGTACTTC. Drawing the rest from reference TRBV29-1 and TRBJ2-4, the complete variable domain is SAVISQKPSRDICQRGTSLTIQCQVDSQVTMMFWYRQQPGQSLTLIATANQGSEATYESGFVIDKFPISRPNLTFSTLTVSNMSPEDSSIYLCSVEGDRKTKNIQYFGAGTRLSVL.